Below, 29 T cell receptor beta chains from the same sample are listed, as sequenced in a study of lung T cells in sarcoidosis with Löfgren's syndrome. TCRdb processed the reads anew with MiXCR; each CDR3 protein has one entry. The sample gives 50,000 to 65,000 distinct CDR3 sequences, over 20% of which show up once; approximately 2.4% is in the top ten. The sample taken for sequencing was CD4+ T cells from PBMCs. Source of these receptors: a human donor with sarcoidosis (Löfgren's syndrome or another form), or a control subject (not recorded which).

This clonotype has a handful of counts. This rearrangement joins TRBV10-3 to TRBJ2-1, with 10 bases that match TRBD1. Trimming took 4 bases from V and 6 from J; bases not matched to a gene: 3. The CDR3 extends over 14 amino acids. Germline V gives CDR1 ENHRY, CDR2 SYGVKD. CDR3 sequence: CAISGTGGPNEQFF. In DNA form, the CDR3 reads TGTGCCATCAGTGGGACAGGGGGGCCCAATGAGCAGTTCTTC.

This clonotype appeared many times. The rearrangement joins TRBV27 to TRBJ1-1; 8 nucleotides align to TRBD1. Looked up from germline, CDR1 is MNHEY and CDR2 is SMNVEV (reference sequence). The CDR3 totals 14 residues. With V trimmed by 7 bases and J by 1 base, 5 bases remained unmatched. The CDR3 loop is CASIQDRANTEAFF. The CDR3 DNA reads TGTGCCAGCATCCAGGACAGGGCGAACACTGAAGCTTTCTTT.

CDR3 DNA sequence: TGTGCCAGCTCATTACAGGGGGGAAACACTGAAGCTTTCTTT. Translation gives CASSLQGGNTEAFF. J is TRBJ1-1 and V is TRBV18; 8 nucleotides line up with TRBD1. The CDR3 is 14 amino acids. Germline values: CDR1 KGHSH, CDR2 LQKENI. Unmatched junction bases numbered 4, after V lost 5 bases and J lost 2 bases.

This clonotype was seen once. The junction and the germline gene differ at one end; a read error may be behind it. The gene calls are TRBV5-1 and TRBJ1-5; 8 bases agree with TRBD1. Per the germline V gene, CDR1 is SGHRS and CDR2 is YFSETQ. The CDR3 has 16 residues. CDR3 region: CASNLGTGNSNQPQHF. The CDR3 region has the DNA TGCGCCAGCAACTTGGGGACAGGTAATAGCAATCAGCCCCAGCATTTT.

This clonotype was seen at least ten times. V and J are TRBV5-1 and TRBJ1-1; no definite D call. V was shortened by 4 bases and J by 1 base, with 8 bases between the two germline ends. The CDR3 has 13 residues. CDR1 and CDR2 from the germline V gene are SGHRS and YFSETQ. The CDR3 loop reads CASSQRGNTEAFF. In DNA form, the CDR3 reads TGCGCCAGCAGCCAACGAGGGAACACTGAAGCTTTCTTT. Full variable domain (missing parts from reference TRBV5-1 and TRBJ1-1): KAGVTQTPRYLIKTRGQQVTLSCSPISGHRSVSWYQQTPGQGLQFLFEYFSETQRNKGNFPGRFSGRQFSNSRSEMNVSTLELGDSALYLCASSQRGNTEAFFGQGTRLTVV.

This clonotype was counted between two and nine times. The chain is built from TRBV3-1 and TRBJ1-5; D gene ambiguous. There are 15 residues in the CDR3. Per germline, CDR1 LGHDT and CDR2 YNNKEL (reference sequence). Trimming removed 0 bases from V and 3 bases from J, with 9 bases in between. In DNA form, the CDR3 reads TGTGCCAGCAGCCAAGATCACAAATACAATCAGCCCCAGCATTTT. Protein product: CASSQDHKYNQPQHF.

The chain joins TRBV29-1 to TRBJ1-2; the match to TRBD1 covers 9 bases. Germline CDR1 is SQVTM and CDR2 is ANQGSEA. With 7 bases clipped from V and 7 bases from J, the junction kept 4 bases outside the gene matches. This CDR3 region has 11 residues. CDR3 sequence (DNA): TGCAGCGCGGGGACAGGGTTTGGCTACACCTTC. It codes for CSAGTGFGYTF.

This clonotype came up many times. V gene TRBV28 combines with J gene TRBJ1-5; D possibly corresponds to TRBD1 (5 bases). The CDR3 is made up of 15 amino acids. Between the trimmed V and J ends, which lost 1 base and 7 bases, there was a span of 14 bases. Looked up from germline, CDR1 is MDHEN and CDR2 is SYDVKM. In DNA form, the CDR3 reads TGTGCCAGCAGTTTATCCACCCGGGGGATGCAGCCCCAGCATTTT. As protein: CASSLSTRGMQPQHF.

The rearrangement uses TRBV5-6 and TRBJ1-1; 8 bases agree with TRBD1. Trimming at V came to 3 bases and at J to 1 base, leaving 8 bases not matched to a gene. The CDR3 contains 16 residues. The germline V gene encodes CDR1 SGHDT and CDR2 YYEEEE. This chain's CDR3 is CASSSFGQGPNTEAFF. CDR3 DNA: TGTGCCAGCAGCTCCTTCGGACAGGGCCCGAACACTGAAGCTTTCTTT.

This clonotype was seen at least ten times. This chain connects TRBV6-1 to TRBJ2-1; 9 bases line up with TRBD2. Germline values: CDR1 MNHNS, CDR2 SASEGT. The V and J ends lost 7 bases and 7 bases, in that order; junction bases with no gene match: 11. The CDR3 has 15 residues. CDR3 sequence: CASIKLAGGGNEQFF. CDR3 sequence (DNA): TGTGCCAGCATCAAACTAGCGGGTGGTGGGAATGAGCAGTTCTTC.

In its sample, this clonotype was seen many times. V is TRBV20-1 and J is TRBJ2-7, with 7 positions matching TRBD2. Looked up from germline, CDR1 is DFQATT and CDR2 is SNEGSKA (reference sequence). V gave up 3 bases and J gave up 3 bases; unmatched junction bases: 2. The CDR3 spans 12 residues. CDR3 bases: TGCAGTGCTAGTGGCGGGAGCTACGAGCAGTACTTC. Translating it yields CSASGGSYEQYF.

This clonotype appeared many times. V is TRBV5-4 and J is TRBJ2-5; D perhaps matches TRBD2 (5 bases). This CDR3 contains 15 residues. Trimming took 2 bases from V and 5 from J, leaving 16 bases between them. CDR1 and CDR2 (germline): SGHNT, YYREEE (reference sequence). The CDR3 nucleotides read TGTGCCAGCAGCTTTTCGGTCGGAGGATTGGAGACCCAGTACTTC. Its translation is CASSFSVGGLETQYF.

Remarks on this clonotype: One end of the junction is discordant with germline, which a read error may explain. The V call is TRBV28, the J call TRBJ1-6; a weak D match, TRBD1 (6 bases). The CDR3 length is 17 residues. CDR1 MDHEN and CDR2 SYDVKM come from the germline V gene. CDR3 in amino acids: CASRGALSSSYNSPPHF. CDR3 sequence (DNA): TGTGCCAGCAGGGGGGCTCTTAGCAGCTCCTATAATTCACCCCCCCACTTT. The variable domain in full, completed from reference TRBV28 and TRBJ1-6, reads DVKVTQSSRYLVKRTGEKVFLECVQDMDHENMFWYRQDPGLGLRLIYFSYDVKMKEKGDIPEGYSVSREKKERFSLILESASTNQTSMYLCASRGALSSSYNSPPHFGNGTRLTVT.

V is TRBV7-3 and J is TRBJ2-1; the D gene is possibly TRBD2 (5 bases). The V and J ends lost 2 bases and 9 bases respectively, with 5 bases between them. From germline, CDR1 is SGHTA and CDR2 FQGTGA. The CDR3 is 11 amino acids. CDR3 DNA: TGTGCCAGCAGCTTACGGGGTGAGCAGTTCTTC. It is translated as CASSLRGEQFF.

In its sample, this clonotype was seen many times. The chain joins TRBV27 to TRBJ1-2; D uncertain. Germline V lookup: CDR1 MNHEY, CDR2 SMNVEV (reference sequence). Between the trimmed V and J ends, which lost 4 bases and 4 bases, there was a span of 13 bases. The CDR3 runs to 14 residues. DNA of the CDR3: TGTGCCAGCAGTTCCGCAGATACCGTCTATGGCTACACCTTC. Translation gives CASSSADTVYGYTF.

A few counts support this clonotype. The chain couples TRBV5-4 to TRBJ1-5; D gene uncertain. The CDR3 loop spans 15 amino acids. The V end lost 4 bases, the J end lost 3 bases, and 14 bases lay between the germline ends. Germline V gene data show CDR1 as SGHNT and CDR2 as YYREEE (reference sequence). CDR3 sequence (DNA): TGTGCCAGCAGCCCCAGCTTGGGCAACAATCAGCCCCAGCATTTT. Protein sequence: CASSPSLGNNQPQHF.

Comments on this clonotype: This could be a read error, since a much larger clone is one nucleotide away. The chain links TRBV11-2 to TRBJ2-1; the D gene is possibly TRBD1 (6 bases). The CDR3 is 14 amino acids. V was shortened by 5 bases and J by 7 bases, with 15 bases between the two germline ends. The germline CDR1 and CDR2 sequences are SGHAT and FQNNGV. This CDR3 is CASSIRAGANEQFF. The DNA for the CDR3 is TGTGCCAGCAGCATTCGGGCAGGGGCTAATGAGCAGTTCTTC.

The chain uses TRBV3-1 and TRBJ1-1; D gene unclear. CDR1 and CDR2 from the germline V gene are LGHDT and YNNKEL (reference sequence). Trimming took off 4 bases at V and 1 base at J, with 7 bases between the two ends. The CDR3 is 13 amino acids. The CDR3 DNA sequence: TGTGCCAGCAGCCTACAGACGAACACTGAAGCTTTCTTT. Translation gives CASSLQTNTEAFF.

There are many counts of this clonotype. This chain uses TRBV20-1 with TRBJ1-1, with D maybe TRBD1 (6 bases). The V end was cut by 5 bases, the J end by 0 bases, with 16 bases between. Germline V CDR1 and CDR2: DFQATT, SNEGSKA (reference sequence). The CDR3 sequence is 15 residues long. The CDR3 loop reads CSAPAPDRLNTEAFF. In DNA, the CDR3 is TGCAGTGCTCCAGCCCCGGACAGATTGAACACTGAAGCTTTCTTT.

This clonotype was counted once. The chain is built from TRBV19 and TRBJ2-4; D is perhaps TRBD1 (5 bases). There are 17 residues in the CDR3. The germline V gene encodes CDR1 LNHDA and CDR2 SQIVND (reference sequence). V lost 2 bases, J lost 9 bases, and 23 bases lay in between. CDR3 residues: CASSINLSTVPQGIQYF. DNA of the CDR3: TGTGCCAGTAGTATAAATCTATCAACGGTCCCCCAGGGCATTCAGTACTTC.

Concerning this clonotype: A much larger clone differs by one base, so this may be a read error. J is TRBJ1-1 and V is TRBV12-3 or TRBV12-4; no definite D call. The CDR3 loop spans 13 amino acids. CDR3 DNA sequence: TGTGCCAGCAGTTTCGGCAAGAACTCTGAAGCTTTCTTT. Encoded protein: CASSFGKNSEAFF.

With regard to this clonotype: Being one base from a much bigger clone, this may be a read error. This sequence joins TRBV20-1 and TRBJ1-5; D not certain. The germline V gene encodes CDR1 DFQATT and CDR2 SNEGSKA (reference sequence). The CDR3 loop spans 14 amino acids. Here the CDR3 DNA reads TGCAGTACTAGTGACGGAATAGGCAATCAGCCCCAGCATTTT. This encodes CSTSDGIGNQPQHF.

This clonotype was observed many times. Here the CDR3 reads CASSERLEGTEAFF. CDR3 coding DNA: TGTGCCAGCAGTGAGAGGCTGGAGGGCACTGAAGCTTTCTTT. The rearrangement links TRBV6-1 to TRBJ1-1; D is unresolved. In germline, CDR1 is MNHNS, CDR2 SASEGT. Trimming stripped 3 bases from V and 4 bases from J, with 12 bases between. This CDR3 is built from 14 residues.

This clonotype was counted many times. The chain recombines TRBV6-2 or TRBV6-3 with TRBJ2-1; no firm D call. Trimming cost V 6 bases and J 3 bases, with 9 bases left between them. The CDR3 spans 13 residues. CDR1 is MNHEY and CDR2 is SVGEGT in the germline V gene. In nucleotides, the CDR3 is TGTGCCAGCAGCCAGGACGTCTACAATGAGCAGTTCTTC. This translates into CASSQDVYNEQFF.

This clonotype has a count of ten or more. V gene TRBV6-1 combines with J gene TRBJ1-1; the D gene is possibly TRBD1 (6 bases). Trimming took 6 bases from V and 6 from J, leaving 17 bases between them. There are 14 residues in the CDR3. Germline-derived CDR1 and CDR2 are MNHNS and SASEGT. CDR3 nucleotide sequence: TGTGCCAGCAGCTCGGACAGACTTCGGGCTGAAGCTTTCTTT. Translated, it gives CASSSDRLRAEAFF.

As regards this clonotype: At one end, the junction sequence differs from germline, possibly due to a read error. V and J are TRBV6-1 and TRBJ1-5; 7 bases are a match to TRBD1. Germline CDR1 MNHNS, CDR2 SASEGT. The length of the CDR3 is 16 residues. CDR3 sequence: CAISERTGVLNQLQHF. In DNA, the CDR3 is TGTGCCATCAGTGAGAGAACAGGGGTTCTAAATCAGCTCCAGCATTTT.

The sample holds many counts of this clonotype. The rearrangement uses TRBV7-3 and TRBJ2-1, with D perhaps being TRBD1 or TRBD2 (5 bases each). Germline lookup yields CDR1 SGHTA and CDR2 FQGTGA. Trimming left V 6 bases short and J 10 bases short, with 10 bases between. CDR3 length equals 11 residues. CDR3 region: CASSQGDEQFF. The CDR3 DNA is TGTGCCAGCAGTCAGGGAGACGAGCAGTTCTTC.

This clonotype came up a few times. CDR3 in amino acids: CASSQEDRYNEKLFF. DNA for the CDR3: TGCGCCAGCAGCCAAGAGGACCGATATAATGAAAAACTGTTTTTT. V gene TRBV4-1 combines with J gene TRBJ1-4; no clear D gene. The germline CDR1 and CDR2 sequences are MGHRA and YSYEKL. The CDR3 consists of 15 residues. Trimming removed 0 bases at V and 4 bases at J, with 9 bases between.

As regards this clonotype: A read error is likely, as this CDR3 ends without the conserved phenylalanine or tryptophan. The V and J genes are TRBV7-8 and TRBJ1-1, with a tentative D call TRBD1 (5 bases). The CDR3 extends over 15 amino acids. The germline V gene encodes CDR1 SGHVS and CDR2 FQNEAQ. V was pared by 1 base and J by 5 bases, with 14 bases between. CDR3 protein: CASSLEGRAKTEAFL. CDR3 nucleotides: TGTGCCAGCAGCTTAGAGGGCAGGGCTAAGACTGAAGCTTTCCTT.